The source of this T cell receptor beta chain is a study of cytomegalovirus exposure and HLA in healthy donors. Study in general: When fewer than 500 donors were genotyped, about 81% of them were found to fall in the Caucasian-associated ancestry cluster. Study-level findings and limits: One cluster of highly shared sequence variants probably arose as a sequencing artifact. The authors assumed roughly uniform sequencing depth across donors for presence/absence analyses. Several of the most significant clusters appeared, in a later analysis, to be linked to common viral pathogens.

Vbeta (60) and Jbeta (13) primers were used in the PCR. Produced via immunoSEQ multiplex PCR; TCRdb's table is partial and in-frame only. The sample holds roughly 190,000 clones, about 69% seen once. This clone was seen a few times. The antigen is unknown. The specimen sequenced was PBMCs. The TCR was taken from a man aged 30 to 45 in good health and CMV-seropositive.

In DNA form, the CDR3 reads TGTGCCAGCAAACCGACAGGGTACTCCTACGAGCAGTACTTC. Protein product: CASKPTGYSYEQYF. This chain uses TRBV6-5 with TRBJ2-7; the match to TRBD1 covers 7 bases. Per the germline V gene, CDR1 is MNHEY and CDR2 is SVGAGI. This CDR3 comprises 14 residues. V gave up 7 bases and J gave up 0 bases; unmatched junction bases: 6.